This is a list of T cell receptor beta chains from one sample in a study of shared clonotypes between healthy human individuals. Generated by immunoSEQ multiplex PCR, the TCRdb table keeps only in-frame clones and is missing some. Altogether about 560,000 clones are present, around three quarters being singletons, with the ten largest covering around 11%. Sequencing was performed on PBMCs. The receptor set was obtained from a woman aged 40 to 50 in good health. Some clones in this sample may be carry-over from other donors' samples. CDR3s include the opening cysteine and the closing phenylalanine or tryptophan. A D gene is named only where the DNA matches it firmly. Clone size appears in some rows only: once, few, many, or a class for an expanded clone.

j_call v_call d_call clone_size cdr3_aa cdr3_nt
TRBJ1-3 TRBV12-1 . few CASSLAGGQGETPTGNTIYF TGTGCCAGCAGCCTTGCCGGGGGACAGGGGGAAACGCCGACTGGAAACACCATATATTTT
TRBJ2-4 TRBV5-8 . . CASSHLRGVDIQYF TGTGCCAGCAGCCACCTCCGAGGGGTGGACATTCAGTACTTC
TRBJ2-1 TRBV7-3 TRBD1 . CASSKNGQVNNEQFF TGTGCCAGCAGCAAGAATGGACAGGTAAACAATGAGCAGTTCTTC
TRBJ2-2 TRBV7-9 TRBD1 . CASRPGQGNTGELFF TGTGCCAGCAGACCGGGACAGGGAAACACCGGGGAGCTGTTTTTT
TRBJ1-3 TRBV9 . . CASSVEGGTGNTIYF TGTGCCAGCAGCGTAGAGGGGGGGACTGGAAACACCATATATTTT
TRBJ2-1 TRBV5-6 . . CASSLGGRSYNEQFF TGTGCCAGCAGCCTCGGGGGCCGCTCCTACAATGAGCAGTTCTTC
TRBJ2-1 TRBV19 TRBD2 . CASSIERLAVAYNEQFF TGTGCCAGTAGTATAGAGCGACTAGCGGTTGCCTACAATGAGCAGTTCTTC
TRBJ1-4 TRBV7-8 TRBD1 . CASSLTRSGTGEEKLFF TGTGCCAGCAGCCTAACCCGTTCCGGGACAGGGGAAGAAAAACTGTTTTTT
TRBJ2-1 TRBV30 . . CAWTITSNEQFF TGTGCCTGGACCATCACAAGCAATGAGCAGTTCTTC
TRBJ1-2 TRBV7-2 TRBD1 once CASSTSGQLGGYTF TGTGCCAGCAGCACCTCGGGACAGTTAGGTGGCTACACCTTC
TRBJ1-1 TRBV30 . . CAWSGQTTNTEAFF TGTGCCTGGAGCGGACAGACTACGAACACTGAAGCTTTCTTT
TRBJ2-3 TRBV4-1 TRBD2 few CASSQDPTSGLLDTQYF TGCGCCAGCAGCCAAGATCCGACTAGCGGACTGTTGGATACGCAGTATTTT
TRBJ1-1 TRBV15 . . CATSKGRPNTEAFF TGTGCCACCAGCAAAGGACGGCCGAACACTGAAGCTTTCTTT
TRBJ2-1 TRBV28 TRBD2 . CASSLPGVAGVEQFF TGTGCCAGCAGTTTACCCGGGGTAGCGGGAGTTGAGCAGTTCTTC
TRBJ2-1 TRBV7-9 . . CASSLGQNGFF TGTGCCAGCAGCTTAGGCCAGAACGGGTTCTTC
TRBJ2-7 TRBV30 . . CAWSAPRKRSYEQYF TGTGCCTGGAGTGCGCCCAGGAAGAGGTCCTACGAGCAGTACTTC
TRBJ1-1 TRBV10-2 . . CASRPSRPSGEAFF TGCGCCAGCAGGCCCTCCAGGCCTAGCGGCGAAGCTTTCTTT
TRBJ1-4 TRBV7-2 TRBD1 . CASSLETGGREKLFF TGTGCCAGCAGCTTAGAGACAGGGGGTCGAGAAAAACTGTTTTTT
TRBJ1-5 TRBV2 . few CASREKGNQPQHF TGTGCCAGCAGGGAAAAGGGGAATCAGCCCCAGCATTTT
TRBJ1-6 TRBV25-1 TRBD1 . CASRMTGTMGNSPLHF TGTGCCAGCAGAATGACAGGGACCATGGGTAATTCACCCCTCCACTTT
TRBJ2-7 TRBV7-2 TRBD2 . CASSLFGRRGREQYF TGTGCCAGCAGCTTATTCGGGAGGAGGGGCAGAGAGCAGTACTTC
TRBJ1-1 TRBV20-1 . . CSATHYTEAFF TGCAGTGCTACTCATTACACTGAAGCTTTCTTT
TRBJ2-7 TRBV25-1 TRBD1 . CASSEHTGDEQYF TGTGCCAGCAGTGAACATACAGGGGACGAGCAGTACTTC
TRBJ1-2 TRBV21-1 . . CASEGTGGNYGYTF TGTGCCAGTGAAGGGACAGGGGGTAACTATGGCTACACCTTC
TRBJ2-7 TRBV19 . few CASSISIGAYEQYF TGTGCCAGTAGTATAAGCATAGGAGCCTACGAGCAGTACTTC
TRBJ1-1 TRBV6-6 TRBD1 . CASSYSPDRGTEAFF TGTGCCAGCAGTTACTCGCCGGACAGGGGGACTGAAGCTTTCTTT
TRBJ2-5 TRBV15 . many CATKQGDIISETQYF TGTGCCACCAAGCAAGGGGACATCATCTCGGAGACCCAGTACTTC
TRBJ2-7 TRBV7-8 . . CASSPSPGKRDEQYF TGTGCCAGCAGCCCCTCACCGGGGAAAAGAGACGAGCAGTACTTC
TRBJ2-5 TRBV18 . . CASTPGTTRETQYF TGTGCCAGTACCCCCGGGACGACCAGGGAGACCCAGTACTTC
TRBJ1-1 TRBV19 TRBD1 . CASSTTQGASNTEAFF TGTGCCAGTAGTACGACTCAGGGGGCGTCGAACACTGAAGCTTTCTTT
TRBJ2-1 TRBV19 . . CASSMGYGATGDEQFF TGTGCCAGTAGTATGGGCTATGGTGCCACCGGGGATGAGCAGTTCTTC
TRBJ2-6 TRBV18 . . CASSQRGVAGANVLTF TGTGCCAGCTCTCAAAGGGGGGTCGCTGGGGCCAACGTCCTGACTTTC
TRBJ2-5 TRBV4-1 . . CASSQGPTGVGETQYF TGCGCCAGCAGCCAAGGGCCGACTGGGGTTGGGGAGACCCAGTACTTC
TRBJ2-1 TRBV15 TRBD2 . CATSEGSGSSYNEQFF TGTGCCACCAGCGAGGGGAGCGGGAGCTCCTACAATGAGCAGTTCTTC
TRBJ2-2 TRBV19 . few CASSHLIGAGELFF TGTGCCAGTAGTCATCTTATAGGCGCGGGGGAGCTGTTTTTT
TRBJ1-1 TRBV10-1 TRBD1 . CASRPNDRESGEAFF TGCGCCAGCAGACCAAATGACAGGGAATCGGGTGAAGCTTTCTTT